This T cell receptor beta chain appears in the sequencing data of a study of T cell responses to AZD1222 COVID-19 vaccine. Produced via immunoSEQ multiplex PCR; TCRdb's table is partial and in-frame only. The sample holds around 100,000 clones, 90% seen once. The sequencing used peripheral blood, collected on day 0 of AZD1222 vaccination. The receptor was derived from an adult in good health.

CDR3 DNA: TGTGCCTGGAGTGTCCTGGGTATGATTTCGGGTTCACCCCTCCACTTT. Translating it yields CAWSVLGMISGSPLHF. J is TRBJ1-6 and V is TRBV30; no firm D call. CDR3 length: 16 residues. Trimming shortened V by 0 bases and J by 9 bases, and 18 bases separated the two germline ends. Germline-derived CDR1 and CDR2 are GTSNPN and SVGIG (reference sequence).